These 24 T cell receptor beta chains were sequenced from one sample in a study of Ad26.COV2.S vaccination and SARS-CoV-2 variants. This sample's treatment: around 19 received Ad26.COV2.S at low or high dose, single or two shots; 5 received placebo; per-sample allocation not given. Repertoires come from day 63 after the first vaccine or placebo injection. Profiled with immunoSEQ multiplex PCR; TCRdb holds only in-frame clones, not every one. This table has hundreds of thousands of clones, around 89% appearing once. Source: peripheral blood, taken in a trial of Ad26.COV2.S vaccine versus placebo. Receptor source: a person between 18 and 65 years old who received the Ad26.COV2.S COVID-19 vaccine or a placebo.

The chain carries TRBV4-3 and TRBJ1-2; 9 bases map to TRBD1. There are 14 residues in the CDR3. Germline V gene sequence: CDR1 LGHNA, CDR2 YSLEER. The V gene end was trimmed by 4 bases and the J gene end by 4 bases; junction bases not matched to a gene: 4. The CDR3 loop is CASSPTGGFYGYTF. DNA of the CDR3: TGCGCCAGCAGCCCGACAGGGGGATTCTATGGCTACACCTTC.

This clone was observed a handful of times. This chain connects TRBV7-9 to TRBJ2-2, with 9 bases identical to TRBD1. This CDR3 is 16 amino acids long. V was pared by 4 bases and J by 3 bases, with 6 bases of the junction left unmatched. Germline CDR1 and CDR2: SEHNR and FQNEAQ (reference sequence). The CDR3 region has the DNA TGTGCCAGCAGCTCCGGGACAGGGTTTTACACCGGGGAGCTGTTTTTT. It yields the protein CASSSGTGFYTGELFF.

As regards this clone: Other DNA variants within this sample encode the same CDR3. The chain links TRBV3-1 (or the pseudogene TRBV3-2) to TRBJ2-7; D unclear. CDR1 and CDR2 from the germline V gene are LGHDT and YNNKEL (reference sequence). V was pared by 1 base and J by 6 bases, with 4 bases between. The CDR3 has 11 residues. The DNA of the CDR3 is TGTGCCAGCAGCCAAGGGGGCGAGCAGTACTTC. Amino acids: CASSQGGEQYF.

V gene TRBV3-1 (or the pseudogene TRBV3-2) combines with J gene TRBJ2-6; 9 bases match TRBD2. CDR3 size: 19 residues. Germline CDR1 reads LGHDT; CDR2 reads YNNKEL (reference sequence). The junction had 12 bases not matched to a gene; V was cut back by 3 bases and J by 3 bases. CDR3 DNA sequence: TGTGCCAGCAGCCAGGGGAGCGGGAGGCCCGTTTTTGGGGCCAACGTCCTGACTTTC. Its protein product is CASSQGSGRPVFGANVLTF.

Concerning this clone itself: The same CDR3 can be traced to other DNA sequences in this sample. J is TRBJ2-7 and V is TRBV18; TRBD2 is a possible D gene (6 bases). Germline CDR1 is KGHSH and CDR2 is LQKENI. V lost 2 bases to trimming and J lost 4 bases, with 9 bases between them. This CDR3 has 13 amino acids. CDR3 region: CASSPTGEYEQYF. The CDR3 bases are TGTGCCAGCTCACCAACGGGGGAGTACGAGCAGTACTTC.

The gene calls are TRBV9 and TRBJ1-6, with 7 positions matching TRBD1. J lost 5 bases, V lost 0 bases, and 2 bases had no gene match. This CDR3 spans 15 amino acids. Germline V lookup: CDR1 SGDLS, CDR2 YYNGEE. The DNA of the CDR3 is TGTGCCAGCAGCGTAGTCGACAGGGATAATTCACCCCTCCACTTT. It yields the protein CASSVVDRDNSPLHF. The full variable domain, rest sourced from reference TRBV9 and TRBJ1-6, is DSGVTQTPKHLITATGQRVTLRCSPRSGDLSVYWYQQSLDQGLQFLIQYYNGEERAKGNILERFSAQQFPDLHSELNLSSLELGDSALYFCASSVVDRDNSPLHFGNGTRLTVT.

This clone has just a few counts. The chain recombines TRBV7-9 with TRBJ2-7, with 14 bases lining up with TRBD2. The CDR3 has 17 amino acids. Trimming cost V 3 bases and J 6 bases; bases outside gene matches: 10. Germline CDR1 and CDR2: SEHNR and FQNEAQ (reference sequence). The CDR3 loop is CASSFSGLAGVRVEQYF. CDR3 DNA: TGTGCCAGCAGCTTCTCGGGACTAGCGGGAGTGCGGGTCGAGCAGTACTTC.

The chain couples TRBV5-1 to TRBJ1-1, with 7 bases fitting TRBD1. This CDR3 is 13 amino acids long. V lost 4 bases and J lost 11; bases outside the gene matches: 11. Looked up from germline, CDR1 is SGHRS and CDR2 is YFSETQ. This chain's CDR3 is CASSPGQRGMAFF. DNA of the CDR3: TGCGCCAGCAGCCCGGGACAGCGGGGTATGGCTTTCTTT.

The V gene is TRBV7-8, the J gene TRBJ2-1; 10 bases are a match to TRBD1. In germline, CDR1 is SGHVS, CDR2 FQNEAQ. Trimming cost V 5 bases and J 5 bases; bases outside gene matches: 6. The CDR3 extends over 15 amino acids. CDR3 region: CASSLGQGSHNEQFF. CDR3 DNA: TGTGCCAGCAGCCTGGGACAGGGGAGCCACAATGAGCAGTTCTTC. The entire variable domain, with the rest obtained from reference TRBV7-8 and TRBJ2-1, is as follows: GAGVSQSPRYKVAKRGQDVALRCDPISGHVSLFWYQQALGQGPEFLTYFQNEAQLDKSGLPSDRFFAERPEGSVSTLKIQRTQQEDSAVYLCASSLGQGSHNEQFFGPGTRLTVL.

This sequence joins TRBV20-1 and TRBJ1-1; D is unresolved. V lost 3 bases to trimming and J lost 0 bases, with 8 bases between them. The CDR3 length is 13 residues. Germline CDR1 reads DFQATT; CDR2 reads SNEGSKA (reference sequence). CDR3 DNA sequence: TGCAGTGCTAGTTTTCAAGTGAACACTGAAGCTTTCTTT. It yields the protein CSASFQVNTEAFF.

For this clone: Since a much larger clone is just one base distant, this may be a read error. This chain joins TRBV11-2 and TRBJ1-4; 9 bases map to TRBD1. The ends lost 1 base at V and 4 bases at J; junction bases unmatched: 1. The germline V gene encodes CDR1 SGHAT and CDR2 FQNNGV. This CDR3 has 15 residues. The CDR3 DNA follows: TGTGCCAGCAGCTTAGGGGACAGGGATAATGAAAAACTGTTTTTT. This codes for CASSLGDRDNEKLFF.

The chain combines TRBV13 with TRBJ2-1, with 10 bases that match TRBD2. This CDR3 is built from 17 residues. The ends lost 3 bases at V and 1 base at J; junction bases unmatched: 6. Germline V gene lookup returns CDR1 PRHDT and CDR2 FYEKMQ (reference sequence). CDR3 residues: CASSFATAGGSYNEQFF. CDR3 DNA: TGTGCCAGCAGCTTTGCCACAGCGGGAGGGTCCTACAATGAGCAGTTCTTC.

The chain carries TRBV2 and TRBJ2-2; 8 nucleotides align to TRBD1. CDR3 length: 14 residues. With V trimmed by 6 bases and J by 1 base, 1 base remained unmatched. Germline CDR1 is SNHLY and CDR2 is FYNNEI. For the CDR3, the DNA is TGTGCCAGCAGGGGGACAGGGAACACCGGGGAGCTGTTTTTT. Translation: CASRGTGNTGELFF.

V is TRBV29-1 and J is TRBJ2-2, with D tentatively TRBD1 or TRBD2 (6 bases each). The CDR3 is 14 residues long. V dropped 3 bases and J dropped 7 bases, with 15 bases sitting between them. Germline CDR1 and CDR2: SQVTM and ANQGSEA. The CDR3 sequence is CSVERDTYGGELFF. The CDR3 DNA reads as TGCAGCGTTGAGCGGGACACGTACGGCGGGGAGCTGTTTTTT.

V and J are TRBV7-2 and TRBJ2-7, with TRBD1 matching 10 bases. Trimming cost V 3 bases and J 2 bases; bases outside gene matches: 7. The CDR3 runs to 16 residues. Germline V CDR1 and CDR2: SGHTA, FQGNSA. This CDR3 is CASSFAPGTGAYEQYF. The CDR3 DNA sequence: TGTGCCAGCAGCTTTGCCCCCGGGACAGGGGCCTACGAGCAGTACTTC.

The chain uses TRBV12-3 or TRBV12-4 and TRBJ1-1; D unclear. V dropped 3 bases and J dropped 4 bases, with 9 bases sitting between them. The CDR3 length is 13 residues. CDR3 in amino acids: CASSFRHTTEAFF. As DNA, the CDR3 is TGTGCCAGCAGTTTCCGGCACACCACTGAAGCTTTCTTT.

The V gene is TRBV9, the J gene TRBJ1-1; D uncertain. The CDR3 sequence is 13 residues long. Trimming stripped 0 bases from V and 2 bases from J, with 5 bases between. In germline, CDR1 is SGDLS, CDR2 YYNGEE. This CDR3 reads CASSVDYNTEAFF. The CDR3 nucleotides are TGTGCCAGCAGCGTAGATTATAACACTGAAGCTTTCTTT.

The J gene is TRBJ2-2, the V gene TRBV7-2; D may be TRBD2 (6 bases). Germline CDR1 is SGHTA and CDR2 is FQGNSA. The V end lost 5 bases, the J end lost 4 bases, and 11 bases lay between the germline ends. The CDR3 totals 14 residues. For the CDR3, the DNA is TGTGCCAGCAGCCAGGGACTTACCACCGGGGAGCTGTTTTTT. Protein sequence: CASSQGLTTGELFF.

This clone is a singleton in its sample. The chain employs TRBV7-2 and TRBJ1-2; possibly TRBD1 for D (5 bases). The CDR3 has 14 residues. Germline V lookup: CDR1 SGHTA, CDR2 FQGNSA. Trimming pared 4 bases from V and 4 bases from J, leaving 13 bases between. The CDR3 spells CASSWEGQSYGYTF. CDR3 sequence (DNA): TGTGCCAGCAGCTGGGAGGGGCAGAGCTATGGCTACACCTTC. Drawing the rest from reference TRBV7-2 and TRBJ1-2, the complete variable domain is GAGVSQSPSNKVTEKGKDVELRCDPISGHTALYWYRQSLGQGLEFLIYFQGNSAPDKSGLPSDRFSAERTGGSVSTLTIQRTQQEDSAVYLCASSWEGQSYGYTFGSGTRLTVV.

The CDR3 loop is CATTSPMDERDEQFF. The CDR3 region has the DNA TGTGCCACAACCTCTCCGATGGACGAAAGGGATGAGCAGTTCTTC. The genes are TRBV19 and TRBJ2-1; D gene unclear. The V end lost 10 bases, the J end lost 8 bases, and 24 bases lay between the germline ends. The germline V gene encodes CDR1 LNHDA and CDR2 SQIVND (reference sequence). The CDR3 totals 15 residues.

V usage is TRBV2 and J usage is TRBJ2-3; TRBD2 matches at 7 bases. The V segment lost 6 bases and the J segment 5 bases; nucleotides outside the gene matches: 5. This CDR3 has 13 amino acids. Germline V gives CDR1 SNHLY, CDR2 FYNNEI. The CDR3 DNA reads TGTGCCAGCAGGTTCGCGGGAGTAGATACGCAGTATTTT. It yields the protein CASRFAGVDTQYF.

The CDR3 is CASSEGLGDPRHGYTF. The DNA of the CDR3 is TGTGCCAGCAGTGAAGGTCTCGGGGACCCGAGACATGGCTACACCTTC. The V call is TRBV6-1, the J call TRBJ1-2; D possibly corresponds to TRBD1 (5 bases). CDR1 and CDR2 (germline): MNHNS, SASEGT. Trimming removed 1 base at V and 6 bases at J, with 18 bases between. This CDR3 contains 16 residues.

The chain combines TRBV6-6 with TRBJ2-7; no reliable D call. V dropped 4 bases and J dropped 5 bases, with 12 bases sitting between them. The CDR3 runs to 13 residues. Looked up from germline, CDR1 is MNHNY and CDR2 is SVGAGI (reference sequence). DNA for the CDR3: TGTGCCAGCAGTTCTTCAATGGGCCACGAGCAGTACTTC. This sequence encodes CASSSSMGHEQYF.

The CDR3: CASSGGIGAHSYEQYF. Here the CDR3 DNA reads TGCGCCAGCAGTGGTGGTATCGGGGCCCACTCCTACGAGCAGTACTTC. The chain recombines TRBV23-1 with TRBJ2-7; tentatively, D is TRBD1 or TRBD2 (5 bases each). TRBV23-1 carries the ORF label, with uncertain function. This CDR3 comprises 16 residues. V lost 5 bases and J 0 bases, leaving 17 bases between the germline ends.